These 26 T cell receptor beta chains share one sample of origin, sequenced in a study of neoadjuvant anti-PD-1 for oral cavity cancer. Indicated time point: after neoadjuvant nivolumab, at surgical resection. TCRdb keeps only in-frame clones here, not all; method: immunoSEQ multiplex PCR. The table shows about 25,000 clones, with 27% occurring only once. This specimen consisted of tumor tissue, obtained after nivolumab (anti-PD-1) treatment. The source is a person aged 40-85 years with oral cavity squamous cell carcinoma.

This chain joins TRBV6-6 and TRBJ1-2, with TRBD1 matching 8 bases. Germline loops: CDR1 MNHNY, CDR2 SVGAGI (reference sequence). V gave up 6 bases and J gave up 3 bases; unmatched junction bases: 9. CDR3 size: 15 residues. The CDR3, as DNA: TGTGCCAGCAGGCGGGACAGGAGGGGAGACTATGGCTACACCTTC. The encoded protein is CASRRDRRGDYGYTF.

The chain uses TRBV11-2 and TRBJ1-5; possibly TRBD1 for D (5 bases). V was clipped by 5 bases and J by 5 bases, with 13 bases between them. CDR1 is SGHAT and CDR2 is FQNNGV in the germline V gene. CDR3 length equals 14 residues. The CDR3 here is CASSALTEDQPQHF. In nucleotides, the CDR3 is TGTGCCAGCAGCGCGTTGACAGAAGATCAGCCCCAGCATTTT.

The CDR3 is CASSQVVGAGLYTDTQYF. CDR3 sequence (DNA): TGCGCCAGCAGCCAAGTTGTGGGTGCTGGACTTTACACAGATACGCAGTATTTT. The chain combines TRBV4-1 with TRBJ2-3; perhaps TRBD2 as D (5 bases). This CDR3 contains 18 residues. V dropped 1 base and J dropped 2 bases, with 19 bases sitting between them. Per germline, CDR1 MGHRA and CDR2 YSYEKL.

The gene calls are TRBV6-6 and TRBJ1-1; 12 bases are a match to TRBD1. V dropped 8 bases and J dropped 7; count of bases not matched to a gene: 8. CDR1 and CDR2 from the germline V gene are MNHNY and SVGAGI (reference sequence). The CDR3 spans 14 residues. CDR3 in amino acids: CASDRGQGAGEAFF. CDR3 nucleotide sequence: TGTGCCAGCGATCGGGGACAGGGGGCAGGTGAAGCTTTCTTT.

The chain employs TRBV7-9 and TRBJ1-5; D perhaps matches TRBD1 (5 bases). This CDR3 comprises 14 residues. V lost 5 bases and J 4 bases, leaving 12 bases between the germline ends. CDR1 is SEHNR, CDR2 FQNEAQ, per germline (reference sequence). The CDR3 region is CASSLGTANQPQHF. The CDR3 coding sequence is TGTGCCAGCAGCCTAGGGACCGCAAATCAGCCCCAGCATTTT.

J is TRBJ1-1 and V is TRBV2; D is undetermined. V lost 7 bases and J 1 base, leaving 22 bases between the germline ends. The CDR3 loop spans 17 amino acids. From germline, CDR1 is SNHLY and CDR2 FYNNEI. The CDR3 spells CASKVLKPGTWNTEAFF. CDR3 DNA sequence: TGTGCCAGCAAAGTATTAAAACCGGGAACCTGGAACACTGAAGCTTTCTTT. Combining the CDR3 with reference TRBV2 and TRBJ1-1 gives the whole variable domain EPEVTQTPSHQVTQMGQEVILRCVPISNHLYFYWYRQILGQKVEFLVSFYNNEISEKSEIFDDQFSVERPDGSNFTLKIRSTKLEDSAMYFCASKVLKPGTWNTEAFFGQGTRLTVV.

In its sample, this clone was seen a few times. The V and J genes are TRBV11-2 and TRBJ2-7, with TRBD2 matching over 9 bases. The germline CDR1 and CDR2 sequences are SGHAT and FQNNGV. This CDR3 comprises 14 residues. The V and J ends lost 5 bases and 6 bases, in that order; junction bases with no gene match: 8. CDR3 amino acids: CASSHRAGGGEQYF. CDR3 sequence (DNA): TGTGCCAGCAGCCACCGAGCGGGAGGTGGCGAGCAGTACTTC. Using reference TRBV11-2 and TRBJ2-7 for the parts outside the CDR3, the full variable domain is EAGVAQSPRYKIIEKRQSVAFWCNPISGHATLYWYQQILGQGPKLLIQFQNNGVVDDSQLPKDRFSAERLKGVDSTLKIQPAKLEDSAVYLCASSHRAGGGEQYFGPGTRLTVT.

This clone was picked up a small number of times. This sequence joins TRBV27 and TRBJ1-1, with D maybe TRBD1 (5 bases). The germline V gene encodes CDR1 MNHEY and CDR2 SMNVEV (reference sequence). Trimming left V 2 bases short and J 4 bases short, with 11 bases between. This CDR3 has 14 residues. The CDR3 DNA sequence: TGTGCCAGCAGTTTACGCCGGGGACCCACTGAAGCTTTCTTT. As protein: CASSLRRGPTEAFF.

This chain links TRBV30 with TRBJ2-5; D is possibly TRBD1 or TRBD2 (5 bases each). Between the trimmed V and J ends, which lost 2 bases and 5 bases, there was a span of 18 bases. From germline, CDR1 is GTSNPN and CDR2 SVGIG (reference sequence). CDR3 length: 15 residues. The CDR3 spells CAWSQPKGRPETQYF. The CDR3 nucleotides are TGTGCCTGGAGTCAACCCAAGGGACGGCCGGAGACCCAGTACTTC.

The rearrangement uses TRBV5-1 and TRBJ2-3; D is uncertain. V lost 4 bases and J 4 bases, leaving 22 bases between the germline ends. This CDR3 is built from 17 residues. The germline gives CDR1 SGHRS, CDR2 YFSETQ. The CDR3 region has the DNA TGCGCCAGCAGCCTGCACCCCGATCCTACCGTCTCAGATACGCAGTATTTT. The encoded protein is CASSLHPDPTVSDTQYF.

This clone was seen only a few times. CDR3 sequence: CAISGTGENTEAFF. The CDR3 nucleotides read TGTGCCATCAGTGGGACAGGGGAGAACACTGAAGCTTTCTTT. V usage is TRBV10-3 and J usage is TRBJ1-1; 9 nucleotides align to TRBD1. From germline, CDR1 is ENHRY and CDR2 SYGVKD. The CDR3 consists of 14 residues. Trimming removed 4 bases from V and 1 base from J; junction bases left unmatched: 1.

The J gene is TRBJ2-2, the V gene TRBV11-2; D is possibly TRBD1 or TRBD2 (5 bases each). V was cut by 5 bases and J by 3 bases, with 16 bases left in between. The CDR3 spans 16 residues. CDR1 and CDR2 from the germline V gene are SGHAT and FQNNGV. The CDR3 DNA sequence: TGTGCCAGCAGCCCCCGGGACCTAGTTTACACCGGGGAGCTGTTTTTT. This codes for CASSPRDLVYTGELFF.

The chain uses TRBV6-1 and TRBJ2-7; D may be TRBD1 or TRBD2 (5 bases each). Trimming took off 7 bases at V and 3 bases at J, with 19 bases between the two ends. Looked up from germline, CDR1 is MNHNS and CDR2 is SASEGT. The CDR3 has 15 residues. In nucleotides, the CDR3 is TGTGCCAGCATGGGGCTCGGGGCCCCGGGCTACGAGCAGTACTTC. Its translation: CASMGLGAPGYEQYF.

This clone was seen only a few times. This chain links TRBV7-9 with TRBJ2-1; 9 nucleotides line up with TRBD2. V dropped 5 bases and J dropped 10; count of bases not matched to a gene: 3. This CDR3 is 12 amino acids long. Germline V CDR1 and CDR2: SEHNR, FQNEAQ (reference sequence). CDR3 nucleotides: TGTGCCAGCAGCCAAACTAGCGGGGAGCAGTTCTTC. It codes for CASSQTSGEQFF.

The chain recombines TRBV7-9 with TRBJ2-2; D unclear. V was cut by 6 bases and J by 4 bases, with 15 bases left in between. Germline V lookup: CDR1 SEHNR, CDR2 FQNEAQ (reference sequence). This CDR3 is built from 15 residues. CDR3 DNA: TGTGCCAGCAGGCCGAAAGGGTCGGTCACCGGGGAGCTGTTTTTT. It yields the protein CASRPKGSVTGELFF.

This clone has a handful of counts. This sequence joins TRBV11-2 and TRBJ2-7, with D uncertain. Per the germline V gene, CDR1 is SGHAT and CDR2 is FQNNGV. The CDR3 loop spans 14 amino acids. Trimming took 1 base from V and 3 from J, leaving 10 bases between them. CDR3 sequence (DNA): TGTGCCAGCAGCTTAGGGGTAGAGCTCTACGAGCAGTACTTC. It codes for CASSLGVELYEQYF.

The chain combines TRBV27 with TRBJ2-3, with 8 bases matching TRBD1. Germline V lookup: CDR1 MNHEY, CDR2 SMNVEV (reference sequence). The CDR3 loop spans 15 amino acids. V was clipped by 2 bases and J by 6 bases; unmatched bases: 7. The CDR3 DNA follows: TGTGCCAGCAGTTTAAACGGCAGGGGGCGTGATACGCAGTATTTT. As protein: CASSLNGRGRDTQYF.

This clone was counted at least ten times. V and J are TRBV30 and TRBJ2-5; TRBD2 matches at 11 bases. This CDR3 has 15 amino acids. J was trimmed by 5 bases and V by 2 bases; bases with no gene match: 7. Germline-derived CDR1 and CDR2 are GTSNPN and SVGIG (reference sequence). The CDR3 DNA follows: TGTGCCTGGAGTTTAGCGGGGGGGTCGTGGGAGACCCAGTACTTC. It translates to CAWSLAGGSWETQYF.

The chain is built from TRBV6-5 and TRBJ1-4; D is perhaps TRBD1 (5 bases). Trimming stripped 6 bases from V and 5 bases from J, with 10 bases between. The V gene's germline CDR1 is MNHEY and CDR2 SVGAGI. The CDR3 extends over 13 amino acids. CDR3 amino acids: CASSLGGNEKLFF. The CDR3 nucleotides are TGTGCCAGCAGCCTCGGGGGGAATGAAAAACTGTTTTTT.

This clone appeared many times. The chain is built from TRBV6-1 and TRBJ2-7; no reliable D call. This CDR3 is 11 amino acids long. Germline-derived CDR1 and CDR2 are MNHNS and SASEGT. Between the trimmed V and J ends, which lost 6 bases and 3 bases, there was a span of 6 bases. The CDR3 DNA sequence: TGTGCCAGCAGCTTCCTCTACGAGCAGTACTTC. Translated: CASSFLYEQYF.

This clone was observed a handful of times. The chain carries TRBV29-1 and TRBJ1-3; 9 bases are a match to TRBD1. The CDR3 is 13 residues long. V trimming: 7 bases; J trimming: 3 bases; junction bases outside the gene matches: 4. The germline V gene has CDR1 SQVTM and CDR2 ANQGSEA. In DNA, the CDR3 is TGCAGCGCTGGACAGGGGAATGGAAACACCATATATTTT. This sequence encodes CSAGQGNGNTIYF. Variable domain in full (rest from reference TRBV29-1 and TRBJ1-3): SAVISQKPSRDICQRGTSLTIQCQVDSQVTMMFWYRQQPGQSLTLIATANQGSEATYESGFVIDKFPISRPNLTFSTLTVSNMSPEDSSIYLCSAGQGNGNTIYFGEGSWLTVV.

This clone was observed at least ten times. The chain recombines TRBV28 with TRBJ1-4, with D tentatively TRBD1 (6 bases). Trimming took 6 bases from V and 14 from J, leaving 16 bases between them. The CDR3 spans 12 residues. Germline values: CDR1 MDHEN, CDR2 SYDVKM. In DNA, the CDR3 is TGTGCCAGCAGCCCTCCAAGAGGGGGGCTGTTTTTT. It encodes CASSPPRGGLFF.

This chain joins TRBV30 and TRBJ1-5; TRBD1 might be the D (6 bases). CDR3 length equals 18 residues. The ends were cut back, 2 bases at V and 6 bases at J, with 26 bases in the middle. Germline V gene sequence: CDR1 GTSNPN, CDR2 SVGIG (reference sequence). The CDR3 DNA sequence: TGTGCCTGGAGTTCGGGGATCCTAGCACAGGGAGTTGGTCAGCCCCAGCATTTT. Its protein is CAWSSGILAQGVGQPQHF.

The rearrangement uses TRBV9 and TRBJ2-3; a weak D match, TRBD2 (6 bases). The germline CDR1 and CDR2 sequences are SGDLS and YYNGEE. This CDR3 is 13 amino acids long. Trimming removed 0 bases from V and 6 bases from J, with 8 bases in between. CDR3 sequence (DNA): TGTGCCAGCAGCGTAGGGAGGGTTGATACGCAGTATTTT. Its translation: CASSVGRVDTQYF.

This clone was recorded only once. The V and J genes are TRBV4-2 and TRBJ1-1; TRBD1 matches 9 bases. Germline V gene sequence: CDR1 LGHNA, CDR2 YNFKEQ. The ends lost 1 base at V and 3 bases at J; junction bases unmatched: 6. This CDR3 has 16 residues. The CDR3 here is CASSQAGYRGHTEAFF. CDR3 in DNA: TGTGCCAGCAGCCAAGCCGGTTACAGGGGGCACACTGAAGCTTTCTTT.

The chain is built from TRBV4-1 and TRBJ2-5; D gene unclear. V gave up 0 bases and J gave up 6 bases, with 8 bases separating them. Germline loops: CDR1 MGHRA, CDR2 YSYEKL. CDR3 size: 13 residues. The DNA of the CDR3 is TGCGCCAGCAGCCAAGATATATCGAAGACCCAGTACTTC. Translation gives CASSQDISKTQYF.